This T cell receptor beta chain was profiled in a study of neurological immune-mediated disorders. Study findings and constraints: One related-CDR3 cluster, identified by phylogenetic grouping, held the repertoires of 18 of 34 multiple sclerosis patients and was a possible signature. Private repertoires in all groups were suggested, as expanded clones shared no CDR3 amino acid sequences across subjects.

Unsorted libraries were generated from 2 million PBMCs held at -80 degrees C. Trimming took 2 bases from V and 7 from J, leaving 5 bases between them. The CDR3 length is 11 residues. Germline assignment: CDR1 SGHTA and CDR2 FQGNSA. One entry per CDR3 protein results from TCRdb running MiXCR on the 5' RACE reads. The repertoire consists of roughly 120,000 distinct CDR3 sequences, with roughly 3.4% occurring once and the leading ten covering 1% to 1.5%. This clonotype was seen many times. What it binds is unknown. V and J are TRBV7-2 and TRBJ2-5; D is unclear. This TCR came from a woman aged 25-40 years with multiple sclerosis. The specimen sequenced was PBMCs. The CDR3, as DNA: TGTGCCAGCAGCTTATTGGGGACCCAGTACTTC. Amino acids: CASSLLGTQYF.